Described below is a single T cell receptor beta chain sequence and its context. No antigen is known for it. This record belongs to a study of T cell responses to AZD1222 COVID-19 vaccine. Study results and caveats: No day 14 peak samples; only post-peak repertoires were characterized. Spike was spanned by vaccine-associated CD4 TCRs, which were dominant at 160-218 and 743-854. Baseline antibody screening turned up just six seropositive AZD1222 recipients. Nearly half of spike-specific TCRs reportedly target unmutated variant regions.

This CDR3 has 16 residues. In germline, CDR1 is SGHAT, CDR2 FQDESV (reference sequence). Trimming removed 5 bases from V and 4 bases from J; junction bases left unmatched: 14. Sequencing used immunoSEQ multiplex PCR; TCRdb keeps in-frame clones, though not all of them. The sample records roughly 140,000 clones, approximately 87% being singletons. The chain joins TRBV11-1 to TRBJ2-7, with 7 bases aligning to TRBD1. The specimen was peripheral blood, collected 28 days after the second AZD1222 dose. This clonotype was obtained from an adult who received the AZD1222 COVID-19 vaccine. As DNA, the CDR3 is TGTGCCAGCAGCGAACTACCCGGGACAGACACTTACGAGCAGTACTTC. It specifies CASSELPGTDTYEQYF. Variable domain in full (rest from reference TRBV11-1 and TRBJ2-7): EAEVAQSPRYKITEKSQAVAFWCDPISGHATLYWYRQILGQGPELLVQFQDESVVDDSQLPKDRFSAERLKGVDSTLKIQPAELGDSAMYLCASSELPGTDTYEQYFGPGTRLTVT.